The 26 T cell receptor beta chains below were found in one sample sequenced in a study of blood T cell repertoires in COVID-19. Repertoires were generated with immunoSEQ multiplex PCR, while TCRdb's copy carries only in-frame clones and drops some. The sample shows around 370,000 clones, about 93% of them seen only once. The sequenced material came from peripheral blood. The origin of the receptors is a woman younger than 35 who had recovered from COVID-19.

This clone was recorded once. This chain joins TRBV5-1 and TRBJ1-1; 9 bases line up with TRBD1. The germline V gene encodes CDR1 SGHRS and CDR2 YFSETQ. J lost 3 bases, V lost 2 bases, and 8 bases had no gene match. This CDR3 has 16 amino acids. The CDR3 nucleotides read TGCGCCAGCAGCTTCTCAGGGACAGGGAGATACACTGAAGCTTTCTTT. It translates to CASSFSGTGRYTEAFF.

The chain uses TRBV5-3 and TRBJ2-1, with 8 bases lining up with TRBD2. TRBV5-3 is designated an ORF whose function remains uncertain. Trimming removed 3 bases from V and 9 bases from J; junction bases left unmatched: 11. The CDR3 runs to 15 residues. CDR3 sequence (DNA): TGTGCCAGAAGCTCCTCGATTAGCGGGAAAGGTGAGCAGTTCTTC. Translated: CARSSSISGKGEQFF.

The V call is TRBV29-1, the J call TRBJ1-1; 7 bases are shared with TRBD1. From germline, CDR1 is SQVTM and CDR2 ANQGSEA. The CDR3 consists of 15 residues. After removal of 1 base from V and 11 bases from J, the junction contained 16 bases not matched to a gene. The CDR3 region has the DNA TGCAGCGTTGAAGGACTTCCGGGACAGAGTATTGGGGCTTTCTTT. Encoded protein: CSVEGLPGQSIGAFF.

CDR3: CASSLGTGTGNTEAFF. CDR3 in DNA: TGTGCCAGCAGCTTAGGGACCGGGACAGGTAACACTGAAGCTTTCTTT. The chain employs TRBV7-9 and TRBJ1-1, with 8 bases identical to TRBD1. Germline-derived CDR1 and CDR2 are SEHNR and FQNEAQ (reference sequence). Germline trimming cut 1 base from V and 2 bases from J; bases unmatched to any gene: 6. The CDR3 has 16 residues.

The J gene is TRBJ1-3, the V gene TRBV6-2 or TRBV6-3; possible D gene TRBD1, 6 bases. The CDR3 is made up of 16 amino acids. Germline-derived CDR1 and CDR2 are MNHEY and SVGEGT. V shed 5 bases and J shed 0 bases, with 14 bases lying between them. CDR3 bases: TGTGCCAGCAGTCTCGGCGGGGGCTCCTCTGGAAACACCATATATTTT. It translates to CASSLGGGSSGNTIYF.

The rearrangement uses TRBV24-1 and TRBJ2-2, with D tentatively TRBD1 (6 bases). The CDR3 sequence is 16 residues long. CDR1 is KGHDR, CDR2 SFDVKD, per germline. V lost 6 bases to trimming and J lost 0 bases, with 13 bases between them. The DNA of the CDR3 is TGTGCCACCAGTACCCACAGGGCCGCGAACACCGGGGAGCTGTTTTTT. It yields the protein CATSTHRAANTGELFF.

The chain is built from TRBV9 and TRBJ1-1; D gene ambiguous. From germline, CDR1 is SGDLS and CDR2 YYNGEE. Trimming removed 4 bases from V and 4 bases from J, with 14 bases in between. CDR3 size: 14 residues. The CDR3 loop reads CASSPRDGRTEAFF. The DNA for the CDR3 is TGTGCCAGCAGCCCGCGGGATGGTCGCACTGAAGCTTTCTTT.

This rearrangement joins TRBV24-1 to TRBJ2-1, with D perhaps TRBD2 (6 bases). The CDR3 is 21 amino acids. V was shortened by 7 bases and J by 6 bases, with 36 bases between the two germline ends. Germline lookup yields CDR1 KGHDR and CDR2 SFDVKD. CDR3 protein: CATSGRRREGQSGESVNEQFF. The CDR3 DNA sequence: TGTGCCACCAGCGGCCGTCGCAGAGAGGGTCAGTCGGGGGAGAGTGTCAATGAGCAGTTCTTC.

Here the CDR3 reads CASSTLAETYNEQFF. The CDR3 coding sequence is TGTGCCAGTAGTACCCTAGCGGAAACCTACAATGAGCAGTTCTTC. V and J are TRBV19 and TRBJ2-1; TRBD2 matches 7 bases. Germline trimming cut 4 bases from V and 2 bases from J; bases unmatched to any gene: 5. CDR1 and CDR2 (germline): LNHDA, SQIVND (reference sequence). The CDR3 length is 15 residues.

Notes on this clone: Other nucleotide sequences in the sample specify the same CDR3. The genes are TRBV5-6 and TRBJ1-5; D may be TRBD1 (5 bases). The CDR3 is made up of 12 amino acids. The V gene's germline CDR1 is SGHDT and CDR2 YYEEEE. Trimming took 4 bases from V and 6 from J, leaving 8 bases between them. CDR3 bases: TGTGCCAGCAGCACGGGGGGTCAGCCCCAGCATTTT. Protein product: CASSTGGQPQHF.

The chain joins TRBV27 to TRBJ1-1; 7 nucleotides align to TRBD1. V lost 5 bases and J lost 4; bases outside the gene matches: 13. CDR3 length: 16 residues. Germline-derived CDR1 and CDR2 are MNHEY and SMNVEV (reference sequence). DNA for the CDR3: TGTGCCAGCAGTCCCCAAGGCGGAAGGGGGCGCACTGAAGCTTTCTTT. This encodes CASSPQGGRGRTEAFF.

This clone was picked up one time. The chain employs TRBV9 and TRBJ2-1; TRBD2 aligns across 12 bases. Germline assignment: CDR1 SGDLS and CDR2 YYNGEE. The CDR3 has 15 residues. V shed 3 bases and J 6 bases; nucleotides not matched to a gene: 4. CDR3 bases: TGTGCCAGCAGCGAGACGGGACTAGCGGGCAATGAGCAGTTCTTC. Translated: CASSETGLAGNEQFF.

The chain links TRBV7-2 to TRBJ1-5, with 7 bases aligning to TRBD1. With 1 base clipped from V and 5 bases from J, the junction kept 2 bases outside the gene matches. CDR1 SGHTA and CDR2 FQGNSA come from the germline V gene. The CDR3 covers 14 residues. Here the CDR3 reads CASSLVGGDQPQHF. The CDR3 bases are TGTGCCAGCAGCTTAGTAGGGGGCGATCAGCCCCAGCATTTT.

For this clone: The sample holds other DNA sequences that translate to the same CDR3. The rearrangement joins TRBV6-5 to TRBJ1-1, with 7 bases aligning to TRBD1. CDR1 is MNHEY, CDR2 SVGAGI, per germline. The CDR3 spans 14 residues. The V segment lost 0 bases and the J segment 4 bases; nucleotides outside the gene matches: 2. The CDR3 sequence: CASSYSGGGTEAFF. CDR3 bases: TGTGCCAGCAGTTACTCAGGGGGCGGCACTGAAGCTTTCTTT.

The J gene is TRBJ2-2, the V gene TRBV5-8; 9 bases agree with TRBD2. The germline V gene has CDR1 SGHTS and CDR2 YDEGEE. The CDR3 length is 17 residues. Germline trimming cut 4 bases from V and 5 bases from J; bases unmatched to any gene: 12. CDR3 amino acids: CASSRIAGVRGTGELFF. The DNA of the CDR3 is TGTGCCAGCAGCCGAATAGCGGGAGTAAGGGGAACCGGGGAGCTGTTTTTT.

CDR3 nucleotide sequence: TGTGCCAGCAGCGTAGAAATCCGAGGCAATGAGCAGTTCTTC. Protein product: CASSVEIRGNEQFF. V is TRBV9 and J is TRBJ2-1, with no clear D. Trimming removed 0 bases from V and 6 bases from J, with 10 bases in between. Germline V CDR1 and CDR2: SGDLS, YYNGEE. The CDR3 runs 14 residues.

This chain connects TRBV4-3 to TRBJ1-2; 11 nucleotides line up with TRBD1. Germline CDR1 reads LGHNA; CDR2 reads YSLEER. Unmatched junction bases numbered 8, after V lost 4 bases and J lost 1 base. The CDR3 runs to 17 residues. CDR3 loop: CASSPGQGAVFNYGYTF. The CDR3 DNA reads TGCGCCAGCAGCCCCGGACAGGGGGCCGTATTTAACTATGGCTACACCTTC.

The V gene is TRBV18, the J gene TRBJ2-3, with 9 bases identical to TRBD1. The V gene's germline CDR1 is KGHSH and CDR2 LQKENI. J was trimmed by 5 bases and V by 1 base; bases with no gene match: 4. This CDR3 is 15 amino acids long. CDR3 loop: CASSPRDRELDTQYF. CDR3 sequence (DNA): TGTGCCAGCTCACCACGGGACAGGGAGTTAGATACGCAGTATTTT.

The chain recombines TRBV24-1 with TRBJ2-2; 7 nucleotides line up with TRBD2. V lost 9 bases, J lost 3 bases, and 9 bases stayed unmatched. The germline gives CDR1 KGHDR, CDR2 SFDVKD. The length of the CDR3 is 15 residues. The CDR3 bases are TGTGCCACCGCCGGCCAGCGGGATGACACCGGGGAGCTGTTTTTT. This codes for CATAGQRDDTGELFF.

This clone was found once. The rearrangement links TRBV19 to TRBJ2-2; weak D call: TRBD2 (6 bases). Trimming took 3 bases from V and 3 from J, leaving 20 bases between them. The germline V gene has CDR1 LNHDA and CDR2 SQIVND (reference sequence). The CDR3 covers 18 residues. In DNA form, the CDR3 reads TGTGCCAGTAGTATTCGGGCTAGCGTCCTTATTTACACCGGGGAGCTGTTTTTT. Translating gives CASSIRASVLIYTGELFF.

CDR3 region: CASSPTIYGYTF. The CDR3 DNA sequence: TGTGCCAGCAGCCCGACAATTTATGGCTACACCTTC. The chain links TRBV6-2 or TRBV6-3 to TRBJ1-2; D call uncertain. Germline lookup yields CDR1 MNHEY and CDR2 SVGEGT. V was shortened by 6 bases and J by 5 bases, with 10 bases between the two germline ends. The CDR3 consists of 12 residues.

This clone was found a few times. The chain carries TRBV19 and TRBJ1-5, with TRBD1 matching over 9 bases. Trimming at V came to 6 bases and at J to 4 bases, leaving 10 bases not matched to a gene. The CDR3 length is 16 residues. Germline CDR1 LNHDA, CDR2 SQIVND (reference sequence). For the CDR3, the DNA is TGTGCCAGTAGCCCTACAGGGGGCGCGGGGAATCAGCCCCAGCATTTT. Its translation: CASSPTGGAGNQPQHF. The variable domain in full, completed from reference TRBV19 and TRBJ1-5, reads DGGITQSPKYLFRKEGQNVTLSCEQNLNHDAMYWYRQDPGQGLRLIYYSQIVNDFQKGDIAEGYSVSREKKESFPLTVTSAQKNPTAFYLCASSPTGGAGNQPQHFGDGTRLSIL.

J is TRBJ2-1 and V is TRBV5-1; 9 bases agree with TRBD1. The CDR3 runs to 17 residues. Germline CDR1 and CDR2: SGHRS and YFSETQ. With 3 bases clipped from V and 1 base from J, the junction kept 8 bases outside the gene matches. CDR3 protein: CASSSKTGQGSYNEQFF. The CDR3 coding sequence is TGCGCCAGCAGCTCTAAAACGGGACAGGGATCCTACAATGAGCAGTTCTTC.

The rearrangement uses TRBV15 and TRBJ1-4, with TRBD1 matching over 10 bases. The junction had 7 bases not matched to a gene; V was cut back by 4 bases and J by 8 bases. The CDR3 is 15 residues long. Germline V gene data show CDR1 as LNHNV and CDR2 as YYDKDF (reference sequence). CDR3 sequence reads: CATSKNPGQGEKLFF. CDR3 nucleotide sequence: TGTGCCACCAGCAAGAATCCGGGACAGGGGGAAAAACTGTTTTTT. Variable domain in full (rest from reference TRBV15 and TRBJ1-4): DAMVIQNPRYQVTQFGKPVTLSCSQTLNHNVMYWYQQKSSQAPKLLFHYYDKDFNNEADTPDNFQSRRPNTSFCFLDIRSPGLGDTAMYLCATSKNPGQGEKLFFGSGTQLSVL.

J is TRBJ2-5 and V is TRBV7-9; D may be TRBD2 (6 bases). Germline loops: CDR1 SEHNR, CDR2 FQNEAQ (reference sequence). Trimming shortened V by 1 base and J by 5 bases, and 8 bases separated the two germline ends. The CDR3 runs 13 residues. DNA for the CDR3: TGTGCCAGCAGCTTAGGGGGGGATGAGACCCAGTACTTC. Protein product: CASSLGGDETQYF. Looking up the rest from reference TRBV7-9 and TRBJ2-5 gives the full variable domain: DTGVSQNPRHKITKRGQNVTFRCDPISEHNRLYWYRQTLGQGPEFLTYFQNEAQLEKSRLLSDRFSAERPKGSFSTLEIQRTEQGDSAMYLCASSLGGDETQYFGPGTRLLVL.

The chain carries TRBV10-3 and TRBJ1-1; the D gene is possibly TRBD1 (6 bases). In germline, CDR1 is ENHRY, CDR2 SYGVKD. Between the trimmed V and J ends, which lost 4 bases and 0 bases, there was a span of 12 bases. The CDR3 length is 15 residues. This CDR3 reads CAISGQGPMNTEAFF. In DNA, the CDR3 is TGTGCCATCAGTGGTCAGGGGCCTATGAACACTGAAGCTTTCTTT.